These 11 T cell receptor beta chains were sequenced from one sample in a study of blood T cell repertoires in COVID-19. Method: immunoSEQ multiplex PCR; TCRdb's copy keeps in-frame clones and lacks some. The sample lists over 250,000 clones, about nine tenths occurring once. Sequencing was performed on PBMCs or T cells enriched from blood (not recorded which). These receptors were obtained from a woman aged 25 to 39 who had recovered from COVID-19.

This rearrangement joins TRBV20-1 to TRBJ2-1; D is possibly TRBD1 (5 bases). The germline V gene encodes CDR1 DFQATT and CDR2 SNEGSKA (reference sequence). The CDR3 length is 11 residues. V gave up 5 bases and J gave up 7 bases, with 9 bases separating them. CDR3 region: CSALQGNEQFF. The CDR3 DNA reads TGCAGTGCTCTCCAGGGTAATGAGCAGTTCTTC.

This chain connects TRBV3-1 (or the pseudogene TRBV3-2) to TRBJ2-1; D unclear. Germline assignment: CDR1 LGHDT and CDR2 YNNKEL (reference sequence). The CDR3 loop spans 16 amino acids. V lost 1 base, J lost 6 bases, and 16 bases lay in between. Here the CDR3 reads CASSQVSLVGINEQFF. CDR3 coding DNA: TGTGCCAGCAGCCAAGTTTCCCTAGTGGGTATCAATGAGCAGTTCTTC.

The chain couples TRBV4-2 to TRBJ2-1; 8 bases are a match to TRBD2. V was pared by 1 base and J by 10 bases, with 6 bases of the junction left unmatched. The germline V gene has CDR1 LGHNA and CDR2 YNFKEQ. CDR3 length: 14 residues. CDR3 sequence reads: CASSQVGGRSEQFF. The CDR3 DNA follows: TGTGCCAGCAGCCAAGTGGGCGGGAGGAGCGAGCAGTTCTTC.

The chain uses TRBV7-8 and TRBJ2-2; maybe TRBD1 (6 bases). V was clipped by 4 bases and J by 1 base, with 7 bases between them. Germline V lookup: CDR1 SGHVS, CDR2 FQNEAQ. The CDR3 runs to 14 residues. The CDR3 DNA follows: TGTGCCAGCAGCTCGGGACAGAACACCGGGGAGCTGTTTTTT. It codes for CASSSGQNTGELFF.

The table lists this clone with a count of one. This chain links TRBV10-3 with TRBJ2-3; 12 bases line up with TRBD2. This CDR3 is built from 22 residues. Germline V gives CDR1 ENHRY, CDR2 SYGVKD. V was pared by 0 bases and J by 0 bases, with 16 bases of the junction left unmatched. The CDR3 sequence: CAISESRGLLAGGPWSTDTQYF. The CDR3 bases are TGTGCCATCAGTGAGTCGAGGGGCCTTCTAGCGGGAGGGCCATGGAGCACAGATACGCAGTATTTT.

This chain joins TRBV7-2 and TRBJ2-7; a weak D match, TRBD2 (6 bases). Germline CDR1 and CDR2: SGHTA and FQGNSA. Trimming cost V 1 base and J 4 bases, with 8 bases left between them. This CDR3 contains 13 residues. CDR3: CASSLEAGYEQYF. CDR3 DNA: TGTGCCAGCAGCTTAGAAGCGGGTTACGAGCAGTACTTC.

This clone has more than one count but fewer than ten. V usage is TRBV5-1 and J usage is TRBJ2-7; 7 bases line up with TRBD1. The germline V gene encodes CDR1 SGHRS and CDR2 YFSETQ. Germline trimming cut 4 bases from V and 2 bases from J; bases unmatched to any gene: 9. This CDR3 has 15 residues. CDR3 amino acids: CASSTRTGKTYEQYF. CDR3 nucleotide sequence: TGCGCCAGCAGCACCCGGACAGGAAAGACCTACGAGCAGTACTTC. The full variable domain, rest sourced from reference TRBV5-1 and TRBJ2-7, is KAGVTQTPRYLIKTRGQQVTLSCSPISGHRSVSWYQQTPGQGLQFLFEYFSETQRNKGNFPGRFSGRQFSNSRSEMNVSTLELGDSALYLCASSTRTGKTYEQYFGPGTRLTVT.

This chain joins TRBV5-4 and TRBJ1-2; the D is unclear. Germline V CDR1 and CDR2: SGHNT, YYREEE (reference sequence). The V end was cut by 0 bases, the J end by 4 bases, with 10 bases between. CDR3 size: 14 residues. The CDR3 spells CASSLGEGSYGYTF. DNA for the CDR3: TGTGCCAGCAGCTTGGGGGAGGGATCCTATGGCTACACCTTC.

There are a few counts of this clone. CDR3 DNA sequence: TGCAGTGCTAGTGTAGGGGGCTCCTACAATGAGCAGTTCTTC. It specifies CSASVGGSYNEQFF. The J gene is TRBJ2-1, the V gene TRBV20-1; possibly TRBD1 for D (6 bases). CDR1 is DFQATT and CDR2 is SNEGSKA in the germline V gene (reference sequence). The CDR3 contains 14 residues. V shed 3 bases and J shed 0 bases, with 9 bases lying between them.

This rearrangement joins TRBV7-3 to TRBJ2-1; the D is unclear. The V end was cut by 5 bases, the J end by 9 bases, with 17 bases between. This CDR3 comprises 14 residues. Germline assignment: CDR1 SGHTA and CDR2 FQGTGA. The chain's CDR3 is CASSDSGPPGEQFF. The CDR3 nucleotides are TGTGCCAGCAGCGACTCCGGCCCCCCGGGTGAGCAGTTCTTC.

This clone came up once. The chain uses TRBV4-3 and TRBJ1-1; 7 nucleotides agree with TRBD1. The CDR3 contains 14 residues. The germline CDR1 and CDR2 sequences are LGHNA and YSLEER. Unmatched junction bases numbered 1, after V lost 1 base and J lost 2 bases. The CDR3 loop reads CASSQGDRNTEAFF. CDR3 bases: TGCGCCAGCAGCCAAGGGGACAGAAACACTGAAGCTTTCTTT.